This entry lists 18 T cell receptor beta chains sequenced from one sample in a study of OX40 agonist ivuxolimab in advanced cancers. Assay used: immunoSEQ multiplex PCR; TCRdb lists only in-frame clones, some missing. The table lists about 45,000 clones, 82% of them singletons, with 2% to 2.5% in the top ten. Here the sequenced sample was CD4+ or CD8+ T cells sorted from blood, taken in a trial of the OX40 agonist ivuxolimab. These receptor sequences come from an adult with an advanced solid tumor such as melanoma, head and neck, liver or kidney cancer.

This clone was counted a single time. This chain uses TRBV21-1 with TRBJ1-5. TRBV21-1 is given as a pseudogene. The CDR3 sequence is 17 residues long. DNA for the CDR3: TGTGCCAGCACTCCTAGGGAACCGATTTTAGGGAATCAGCCCCAGCATTTT. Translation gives CASTPREPILGNQPQHF.

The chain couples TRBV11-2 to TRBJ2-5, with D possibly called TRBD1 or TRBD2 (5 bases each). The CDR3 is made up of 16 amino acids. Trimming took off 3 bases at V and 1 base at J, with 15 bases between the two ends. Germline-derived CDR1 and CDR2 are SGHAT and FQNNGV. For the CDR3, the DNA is TGTGCCAGCAGCTTCTCAGTTGGGGGTTTCCAAGAGACCCAGTACTTC. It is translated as CASSFSVGGFQETQYF.

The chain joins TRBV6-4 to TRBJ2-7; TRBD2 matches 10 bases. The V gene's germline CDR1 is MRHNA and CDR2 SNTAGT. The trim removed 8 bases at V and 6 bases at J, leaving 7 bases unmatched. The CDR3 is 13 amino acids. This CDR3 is CASSLAGVGEQYF. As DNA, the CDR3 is TGTGCCAGCTCCCTAGCGGGAGTGGGCGAGCAGTACTTC.

The CDR3 region is CASRIDRGGTEAFF. CDR3 bases: TGTGCCAGCAGAATCGACAGGGGGGGCACTGAAGCTTTCTTT. This chain connects TRBV2 to TRBJ1-1; 9 nucleotides align to TRBD1. The CDR3 runs 14 residues. The ends lost 6 bases at V and 4 bases at J; junction bases unmatched: 6. The germline V gene has CDR1 SNHLY and CDR2 FYNNEI.

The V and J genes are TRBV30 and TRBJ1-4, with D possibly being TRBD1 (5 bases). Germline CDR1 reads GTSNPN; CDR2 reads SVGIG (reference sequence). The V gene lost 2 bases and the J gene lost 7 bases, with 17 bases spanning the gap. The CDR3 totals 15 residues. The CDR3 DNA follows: TGTGCCTGGAGTCGGTTAGGGGCGATCGGTGAAAAACTGTTTTTT. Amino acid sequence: CAWSRLGAIGEKLFF. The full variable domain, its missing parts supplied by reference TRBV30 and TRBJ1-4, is SQTIHQWPATLVQPVGSPLSLECTVEGTSNPNLYWYRQAAGRGLQLLFYSVGIGQISSEVPQNLSASRPQDRQFILSSKKLLLSDSGFYLCAWSRLGAIGEKLFFGSGTQLSVL.

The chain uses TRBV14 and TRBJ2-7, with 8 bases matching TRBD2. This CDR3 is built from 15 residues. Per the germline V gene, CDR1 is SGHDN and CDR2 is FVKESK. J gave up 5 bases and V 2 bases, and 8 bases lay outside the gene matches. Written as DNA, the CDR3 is TGTGCCAGCAGCCAACCCCCGGGGGGGTTTCACGAGCAGTACTTC. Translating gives CASSQPPGGFHEQYF.

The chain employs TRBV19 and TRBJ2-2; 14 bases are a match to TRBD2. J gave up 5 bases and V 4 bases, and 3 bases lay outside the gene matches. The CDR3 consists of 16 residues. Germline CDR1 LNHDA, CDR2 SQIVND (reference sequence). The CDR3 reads CASSKGLAGVTGELFF. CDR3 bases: TGTGCCAGTAGTAAGGGACTAGCGGGAGTGACCGGGGAGCTGTTTTTT. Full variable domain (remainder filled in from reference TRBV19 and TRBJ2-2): DGGITQSPKYLFRKEGQNVTLSCEQNLNHDAMYWYRQDPGQGLRLIYYSQIVNDFQKGDIAEGYSVSREKKESFPLTVTSAQKNPTAFYLCASSKGLAGVTGELFFGEGSRLTVL.

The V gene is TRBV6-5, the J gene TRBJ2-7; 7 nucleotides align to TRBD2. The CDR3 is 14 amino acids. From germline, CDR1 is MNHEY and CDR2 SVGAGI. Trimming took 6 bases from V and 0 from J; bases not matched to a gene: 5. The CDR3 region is CASRAGVFSYEQYF. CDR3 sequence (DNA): TGTGCCAGCAGGGCGGGGGTGTTCTCCTACGAGCAGTACTTC.

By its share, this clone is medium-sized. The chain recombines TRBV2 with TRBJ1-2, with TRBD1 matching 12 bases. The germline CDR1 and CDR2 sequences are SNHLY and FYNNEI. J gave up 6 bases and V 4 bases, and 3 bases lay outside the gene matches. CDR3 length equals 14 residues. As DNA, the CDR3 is TGTGCCAGCAGTGGCGGGACAGGGGGCAATGGCTACACCTTC. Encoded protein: CASSGGTGGNGYTF.

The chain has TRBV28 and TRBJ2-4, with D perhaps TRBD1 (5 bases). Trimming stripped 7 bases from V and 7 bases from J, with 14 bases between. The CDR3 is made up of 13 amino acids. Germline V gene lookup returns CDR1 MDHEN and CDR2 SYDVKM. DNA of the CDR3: TGTGCCAGCACCGCCCCAGGGTGGAACATTCAGTACTTC. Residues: CASTAPGWNIQYF.

The CDR3 nucleotides are TGTGCCTGGACTTCTCGGCAGCGCTCCTACAATGAGCAGTTCTTC. Translation: CAWTSRQRSYNEQFF. V gene TRBV30 combines with J gene TRBJ2-1; D gene ambiguous. Trimming removed 4 bases at V and 0 bases at J, with 13 bases between. CDR3 size: 15 residues. Germline V lookup: CDR1 GTSNPN, CDR2 SVGIG (reference sequence).

The CDR3 DNA sequence: TGTGCCAGCAGCTTAGTGGGGGTGAACACTGAAGCTTTCTTT. Translating gives CASSLVGVNTEAFF. This sequence joins TRBV11-2 and TRBJ1-1, with a tentative D call TRBD1 (5 bases). With 1 base removed from V and 0 bases from J, the gap between germline ends came to 6 bases. The CDR3 has 14 residues. The germline V gene has CDR1 SGHAT and CDR2 FQNNGV.

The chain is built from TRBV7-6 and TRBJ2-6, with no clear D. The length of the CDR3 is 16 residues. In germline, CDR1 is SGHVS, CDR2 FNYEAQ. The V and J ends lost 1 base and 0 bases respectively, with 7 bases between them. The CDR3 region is CASSLEGNSGANVLTF. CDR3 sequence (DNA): TGTGCCAGCAGCTTAGAGGGTAACTCTGGGGCCAACGTCCTGACTTTC. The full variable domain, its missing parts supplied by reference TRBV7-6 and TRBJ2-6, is GAGVSQSPRYKVTKRGQDVALRCDPISGHVSLYWYRQALGQGPEFLTYFNYEAQQDKSGLPNDRFSAERPEGSISTLTIQRTEQRDSAMYRCASSLEGNSGANVLTFGAGSRLTVL.

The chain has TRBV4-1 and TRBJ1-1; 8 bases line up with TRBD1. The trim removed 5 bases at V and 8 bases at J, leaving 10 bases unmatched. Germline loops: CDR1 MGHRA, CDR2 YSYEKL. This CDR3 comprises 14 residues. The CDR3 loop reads CASSSGQGPIEAFF. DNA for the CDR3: TGCGCCAGCAGCTCCGGACAGGGACCTATCGAAGCTTTCTTT.

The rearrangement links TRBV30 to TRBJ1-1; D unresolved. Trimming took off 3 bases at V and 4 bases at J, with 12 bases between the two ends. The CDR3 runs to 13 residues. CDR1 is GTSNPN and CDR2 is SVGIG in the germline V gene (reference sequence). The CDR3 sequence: CAWSPAGSTEAFF. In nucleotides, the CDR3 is TGTGCCTGGAGCCCCGCGGGGAGCACTGAAGCTTTCTTT.

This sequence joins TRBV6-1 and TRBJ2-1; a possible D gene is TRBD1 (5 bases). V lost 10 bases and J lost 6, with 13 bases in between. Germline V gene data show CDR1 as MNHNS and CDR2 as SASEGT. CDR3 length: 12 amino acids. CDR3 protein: CATDTPGNEQFF. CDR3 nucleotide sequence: TGTGCCACGGACACGCCGGGCAATGAGCAGTTCTTC.

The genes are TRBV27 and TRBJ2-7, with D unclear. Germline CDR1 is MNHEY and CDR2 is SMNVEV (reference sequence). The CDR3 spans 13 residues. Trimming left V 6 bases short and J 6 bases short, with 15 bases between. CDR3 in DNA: TGTGCCAGCAGCCCTCCTCCGTTGGTCGAGCAGTACTTC. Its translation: CASSPPPLVEQYF.

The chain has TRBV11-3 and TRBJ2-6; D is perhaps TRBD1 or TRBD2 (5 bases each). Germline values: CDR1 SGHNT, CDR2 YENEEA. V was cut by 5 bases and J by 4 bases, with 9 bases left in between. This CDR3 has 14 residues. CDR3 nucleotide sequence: TGTGCCAGCAGCCTCGGGGCCGGGGCCAACGTCCTGACTTTC. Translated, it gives CASSLGAGANVLTF.